This T cell receptor (beta chain) is drawn from a study of blood T cell repertoires in COVID-19. Study summary: Researchers got acute and convalescent COVID-19 samples from the United States, Italy and Spain. Nucleic acid was either cDNA or gDNA, and it came from T cells, B-cell-depleted T cells, or PBMCs.

In the study's own analysis: Amplification of reference gene primers was used by the study to estimate nucleated cell counts. The assay was immunoSEQ multiplex PCR, and TCRdb's table has in-frame clones only and misses some. That table gives V, J and clone size, and the DNA gave D and trimming. Found here are about 150,000 clones, 80% to 90% of them singletons; the top ten hold roughly 14%. Germline lookup yields CDR1 SGHRS and CDR2 YFSETQ. This CDR3 has 15 residues. V lost 0 bases to trimming and J lost 0 bases, with 6 bases between them. The receptor was isolated from a woman aged 40 to 49 with acute or convalescent COVID-19. The sequenced sample consisted of peripheral blood. The chain is built from TRBV5-1 and TRBJ2-2; no definite D call. CDR3 region: CASSLVATNTGELFF. In DNA form, the CDR3 reads TGCGCCAGCAGCTTGGTAGCTACGAACACCGGGGAGCTGTTTTTT.